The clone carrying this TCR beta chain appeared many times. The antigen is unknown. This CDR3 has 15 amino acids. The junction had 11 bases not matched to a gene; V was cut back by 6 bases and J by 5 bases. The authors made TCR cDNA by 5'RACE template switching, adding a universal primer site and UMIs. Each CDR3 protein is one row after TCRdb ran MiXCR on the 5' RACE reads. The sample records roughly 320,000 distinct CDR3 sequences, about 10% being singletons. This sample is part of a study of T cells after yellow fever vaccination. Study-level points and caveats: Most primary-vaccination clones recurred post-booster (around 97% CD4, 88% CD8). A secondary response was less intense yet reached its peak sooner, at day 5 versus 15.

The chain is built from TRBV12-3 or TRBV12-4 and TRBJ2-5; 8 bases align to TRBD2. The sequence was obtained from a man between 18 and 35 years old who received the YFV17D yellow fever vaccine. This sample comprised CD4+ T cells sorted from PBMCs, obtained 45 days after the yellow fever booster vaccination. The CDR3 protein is CASRSHGGVRETQYF. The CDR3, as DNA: TGTGCCAGCAGATCCCACGGGGGGGTTCGGGAGACCCAGTACTTC.